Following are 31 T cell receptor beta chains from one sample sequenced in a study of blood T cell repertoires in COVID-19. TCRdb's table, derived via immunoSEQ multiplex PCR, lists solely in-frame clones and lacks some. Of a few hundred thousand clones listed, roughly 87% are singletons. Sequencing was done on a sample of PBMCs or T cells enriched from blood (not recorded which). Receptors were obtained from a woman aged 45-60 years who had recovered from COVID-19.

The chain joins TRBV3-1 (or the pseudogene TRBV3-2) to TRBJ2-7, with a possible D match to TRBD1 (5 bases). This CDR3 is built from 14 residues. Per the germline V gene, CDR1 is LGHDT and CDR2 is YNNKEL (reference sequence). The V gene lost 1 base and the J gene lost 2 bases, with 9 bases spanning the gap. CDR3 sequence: CASSQGARAYEQYF. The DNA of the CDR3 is TGTGCCAGCAGCCAAGGGGCCAGGGCCTACGAGCAGTACTTC.

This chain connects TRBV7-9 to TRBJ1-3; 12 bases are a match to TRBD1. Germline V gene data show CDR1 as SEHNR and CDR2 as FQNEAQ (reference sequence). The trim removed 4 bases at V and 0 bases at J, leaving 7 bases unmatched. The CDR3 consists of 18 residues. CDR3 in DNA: TGTGCCAGCAGCTACCTGGGGGACAGGGGGCTCTCTGGAAACACCATATATTTT. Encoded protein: CASSYLGDRGLSGNTIYF.

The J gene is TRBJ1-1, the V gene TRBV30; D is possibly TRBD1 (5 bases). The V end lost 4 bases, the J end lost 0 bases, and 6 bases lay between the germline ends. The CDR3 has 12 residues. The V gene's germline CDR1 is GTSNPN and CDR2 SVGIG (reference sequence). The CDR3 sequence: CAWNRMNTEAFF. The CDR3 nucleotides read TGTGCCTGGAACAGGATGAACACTGAAGCTTTCTTT.

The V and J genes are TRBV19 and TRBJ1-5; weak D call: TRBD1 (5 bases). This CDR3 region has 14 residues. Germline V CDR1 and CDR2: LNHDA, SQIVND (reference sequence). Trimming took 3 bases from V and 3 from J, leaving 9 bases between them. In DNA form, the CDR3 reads TGTGCCAGTAGTATTGGAGGGGACAATCAGCCCCAGCATTTT. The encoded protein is CASSIGGDNQPQHF.

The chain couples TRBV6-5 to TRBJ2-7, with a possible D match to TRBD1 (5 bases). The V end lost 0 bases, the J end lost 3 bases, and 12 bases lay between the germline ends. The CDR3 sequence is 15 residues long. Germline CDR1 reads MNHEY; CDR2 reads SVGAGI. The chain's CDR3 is CASSYSSGHYYEQYF. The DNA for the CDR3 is TGTGCCAGCAGTTACTCATCCGGACACTACTACGAGCAGTACTTC.

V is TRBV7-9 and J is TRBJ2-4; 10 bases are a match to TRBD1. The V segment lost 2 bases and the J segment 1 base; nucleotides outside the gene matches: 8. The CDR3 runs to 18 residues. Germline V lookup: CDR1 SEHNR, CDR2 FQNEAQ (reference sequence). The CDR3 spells CASSLWGQGKGAKNIQYF. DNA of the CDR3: TGTGCCAGCAGCTTATGGGGACAGGGGAAAGGGGCCAAAAACATTCAGTACTTC.

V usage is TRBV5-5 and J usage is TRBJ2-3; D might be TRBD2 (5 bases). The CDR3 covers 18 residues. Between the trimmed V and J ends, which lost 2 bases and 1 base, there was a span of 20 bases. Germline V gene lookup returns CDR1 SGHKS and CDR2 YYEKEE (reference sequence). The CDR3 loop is CASSFTGSATLGTDTQYF. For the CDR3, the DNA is TGTGCCAGCAGCTTCACGGGGTCCGCCACCTTGGGCACAGATACGCAGTATTTT. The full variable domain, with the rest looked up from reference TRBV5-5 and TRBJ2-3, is DAGVTQSPTHLIKTRGQQVTLRCSPISGHKSVSWYQQVLGQGPQFIFQYYEKEERGRGNFPDRFSARQFPNYSSELNVNALLLGDSALYLCASSFTGSATLGTDTQYFGPGTRLTVL.

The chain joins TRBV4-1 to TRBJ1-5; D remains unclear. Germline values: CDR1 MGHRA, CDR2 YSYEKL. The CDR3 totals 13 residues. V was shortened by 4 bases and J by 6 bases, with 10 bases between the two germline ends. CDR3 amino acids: CASSRELVQPQHF. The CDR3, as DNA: TGCGCCAGCAGCCGCGAACTGGTTCAGCCCCAGCATTTT.

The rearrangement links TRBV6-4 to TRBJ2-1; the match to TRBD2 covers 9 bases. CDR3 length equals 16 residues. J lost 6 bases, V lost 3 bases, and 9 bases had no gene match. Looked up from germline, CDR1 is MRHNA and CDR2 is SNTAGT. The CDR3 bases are TGTGCCAGCAGTGAACTGGGCGGGAGGGCCGGCAATGAGCAGTTCTTC. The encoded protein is CASSELGGRAGNEQFF.

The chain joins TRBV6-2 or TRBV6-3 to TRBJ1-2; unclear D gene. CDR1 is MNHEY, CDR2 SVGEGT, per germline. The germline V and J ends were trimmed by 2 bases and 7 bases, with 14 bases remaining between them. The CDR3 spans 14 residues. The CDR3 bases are TGTGCCAGCAGTTACACCCGGGTTATGGGTGGCTACACCTTC. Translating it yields CASSYTRVMGGYTF.

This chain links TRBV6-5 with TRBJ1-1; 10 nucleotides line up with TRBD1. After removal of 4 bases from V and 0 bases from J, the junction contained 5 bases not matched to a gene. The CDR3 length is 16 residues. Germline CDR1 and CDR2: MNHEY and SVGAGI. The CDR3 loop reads CASSWDRGSMNTEAFF. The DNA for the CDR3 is TGTGCCAGCAGTTGGGACAGGGGTTCCATGAACACTGAAGCTTTCTTT.

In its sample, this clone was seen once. The CDR3 here is CAWSLAPSYEQYF. The CDR3 DNA is TGTGCCTGGAGTCTAGCGCCCTCCTACGAGCAGTACTTC. V is TRBV30 and J is TRBJ2-7; maybe TRBD2 (6 bases). Trimming stripped 2 bases from V and 0 bases from J, with 8 bases between. Per germline, CDR1 GTSNPN and CDR2 SVGIG (reference sequence). The CDR3 runs to 13 residues.

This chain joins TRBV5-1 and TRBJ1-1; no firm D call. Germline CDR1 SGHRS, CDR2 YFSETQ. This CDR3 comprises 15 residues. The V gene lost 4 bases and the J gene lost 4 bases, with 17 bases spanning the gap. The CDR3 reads CASSPEFGVGTEAFF. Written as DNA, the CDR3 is TGCGCCAGCAGCCCGGAATTCGGGGTGGGCACTGAAGCTTTCTTT.

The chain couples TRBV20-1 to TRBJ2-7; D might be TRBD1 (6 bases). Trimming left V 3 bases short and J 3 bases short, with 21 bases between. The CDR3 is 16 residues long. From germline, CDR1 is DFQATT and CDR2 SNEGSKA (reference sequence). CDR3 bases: TGCAGTGCTAGTTCTTTTGTCGGGACAAGCAGCTACGAGCAGTACTTC. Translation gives CSASSFVGTSSYEQYF.

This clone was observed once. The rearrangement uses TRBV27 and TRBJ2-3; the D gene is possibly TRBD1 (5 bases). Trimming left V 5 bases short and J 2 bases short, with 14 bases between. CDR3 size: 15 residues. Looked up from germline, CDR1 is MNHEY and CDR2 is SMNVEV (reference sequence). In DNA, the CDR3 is TGTGCCAGCAGTCCGCAGGGTACTATCACAGATACGCAGTATTTT. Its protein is CASSPQGTITDTQYF.

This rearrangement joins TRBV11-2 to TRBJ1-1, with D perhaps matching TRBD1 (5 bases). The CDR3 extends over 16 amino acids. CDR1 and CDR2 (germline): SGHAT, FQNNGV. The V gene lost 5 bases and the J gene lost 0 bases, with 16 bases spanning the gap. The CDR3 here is CASSRFNRGMNTEAFF. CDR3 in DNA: TGTGCCAGCAGCCGTTTTAATCGGGGGATGAACACTGAAGCTTTCTTT.

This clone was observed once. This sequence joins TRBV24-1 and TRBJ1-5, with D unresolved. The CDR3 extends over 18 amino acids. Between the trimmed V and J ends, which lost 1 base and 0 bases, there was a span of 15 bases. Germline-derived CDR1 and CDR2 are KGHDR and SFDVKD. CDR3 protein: CATSDLPVGIDSNQPQHF. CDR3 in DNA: TGTGCCACCAGTGATTTACCTGTGGGCATCGATAGCAATCAGCCCCAGCATTTT.

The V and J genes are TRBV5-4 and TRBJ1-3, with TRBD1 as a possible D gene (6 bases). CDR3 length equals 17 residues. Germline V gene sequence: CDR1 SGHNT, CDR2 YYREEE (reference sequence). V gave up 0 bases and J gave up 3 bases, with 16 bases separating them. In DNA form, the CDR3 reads TGTGCCAGCAGCTTGGCCGGGGGGCAGGGTATTGGAAACACCATATATTTT. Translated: CASSLAGGQGIGNTIYF.

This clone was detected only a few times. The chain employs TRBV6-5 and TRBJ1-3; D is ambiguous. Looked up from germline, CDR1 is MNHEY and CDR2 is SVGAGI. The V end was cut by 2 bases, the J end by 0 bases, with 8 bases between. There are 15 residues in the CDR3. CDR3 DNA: TGTGCCAGCAGTTACCAAGCCAACTCTGGAAACACCATATATTTT. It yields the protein CASSYQANSGNTIYF.

This CDR3 is CAWRRAGPAANYGYTF. In DNA, the CDR3 is TGTGCCTGGAGGCGAGCGGGCCCAGCGGCTAACTATGGCTACACCTTC. J is TRBJ1-2 and V is TRBV30, with D unclear. The CDR3 has 16 amino acids. In germline, CDR1 is GTSNPN, CDR2 SVGIG (reference sequence). V gave up 3 bases and J gave up 0 bases, with 17 bases separating them.

CDR3 bases: TGTGCCAGTACATCATGGGCAGTAGCTGAAGCTTTCTTT. Its translation is CASTSWAVAEAFF. This sequence joins TRBV19 and TRBJ1-1; D unresolved. The CDR3 has 13 amino acids. V lost 7 bases, J lost 6 bases, and 15 bases lay in between. The germline CDR1 and CDR2 sequences are LNHDA and SQIVND (reference sequence).

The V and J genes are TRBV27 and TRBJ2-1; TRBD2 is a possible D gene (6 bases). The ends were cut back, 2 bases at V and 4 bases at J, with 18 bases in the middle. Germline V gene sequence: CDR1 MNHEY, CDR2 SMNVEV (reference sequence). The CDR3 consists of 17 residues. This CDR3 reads CASSLTPPNGRYNEQFF. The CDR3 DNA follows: TGTGCCAGCAGTTTAACCCCTCCCAACGGGAGATACAATGAGCAGTTCTTC.

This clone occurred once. The CDR3 loop is CASSPLQGFREKLFF. CDR3 DNA: TGTGCCAGCTCACCGCTACAGGGGTTTCGGGAAAAACTGTTTTTT. This chain links TRBV18 with TRBJ1-4; 7 nucleotides align to TRBD1. CDR1 is KGHSH, CDR2 LQKENI, per germline. Trimming removed 3 bases from V and 8 bases from J; junction bases left unmatched: 9. The CDR3 runs 15 residues.

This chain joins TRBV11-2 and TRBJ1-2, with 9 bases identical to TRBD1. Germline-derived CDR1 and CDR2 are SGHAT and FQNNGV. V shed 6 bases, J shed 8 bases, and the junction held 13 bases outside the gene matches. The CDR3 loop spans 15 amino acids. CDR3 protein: CASSSFERTGEGYTF. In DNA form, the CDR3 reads TGTGCCAGCAGTTCTTTCGAAAGGACAGGGGAAGGCTACACCTTC.

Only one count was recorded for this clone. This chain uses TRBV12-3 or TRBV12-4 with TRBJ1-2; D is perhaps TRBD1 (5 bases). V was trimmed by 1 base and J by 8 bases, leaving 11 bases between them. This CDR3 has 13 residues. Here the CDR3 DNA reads TGTGCCAGCAGTTTAGGGGGGGAGGTAGGCTACACCTTC. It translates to CASSLGGEVGYTF.

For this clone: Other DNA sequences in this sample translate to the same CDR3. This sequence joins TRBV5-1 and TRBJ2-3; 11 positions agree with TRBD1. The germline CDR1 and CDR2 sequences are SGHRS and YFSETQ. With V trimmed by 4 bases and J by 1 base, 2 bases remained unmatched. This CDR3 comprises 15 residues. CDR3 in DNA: TGCGCCAGCAGCACGGGACAGGGGGGCACAGATACGCAGTATTTT. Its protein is CASSTGQGGTDTQYF.

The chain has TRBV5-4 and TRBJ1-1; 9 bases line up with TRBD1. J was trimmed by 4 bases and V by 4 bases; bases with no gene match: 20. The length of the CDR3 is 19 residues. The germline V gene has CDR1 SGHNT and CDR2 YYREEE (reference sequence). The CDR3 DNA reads TGTGCCAGCAGCCAACGCTATCACACAGGGGGCGCGGTGGGCACTGAAGCTTTCTTT. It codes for CASSQRYHTGGAVGTEAFF.

CDR3 region: CARSAEGQGGELFF. CDR3 bases: TGTGCCAGAAGCGCAGAAGGACAGGGCGGGGAGCTGTTTTTT. This chain connects TRBV5-3 to TRBJ2-2; 8 bases line up with TRBD1. TRBV5-3 is known as an ORF, though its function is uncertain. This CDR3 has 14 amino acids. V lost 4 bases and J lost 7; bases outside the gene matches: 6.

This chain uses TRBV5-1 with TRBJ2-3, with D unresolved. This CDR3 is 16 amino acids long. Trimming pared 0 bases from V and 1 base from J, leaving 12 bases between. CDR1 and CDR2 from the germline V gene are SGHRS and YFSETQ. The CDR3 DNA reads TGCGCCAGCAGCTTGGATGGCACCCCAGGCACAGATACGCAGTATTTT. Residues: CASSLDGTPGTDTQYF.

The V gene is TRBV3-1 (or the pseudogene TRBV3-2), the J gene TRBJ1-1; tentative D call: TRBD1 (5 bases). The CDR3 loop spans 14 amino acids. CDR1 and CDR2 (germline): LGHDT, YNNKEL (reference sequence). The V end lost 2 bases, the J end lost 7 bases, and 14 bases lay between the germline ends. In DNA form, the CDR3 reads TGTGCCAGCAGCCAAAAAAAGGACGGGGGTGAAGCTTTCTTT. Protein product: CASSQKKDGGEAFF.

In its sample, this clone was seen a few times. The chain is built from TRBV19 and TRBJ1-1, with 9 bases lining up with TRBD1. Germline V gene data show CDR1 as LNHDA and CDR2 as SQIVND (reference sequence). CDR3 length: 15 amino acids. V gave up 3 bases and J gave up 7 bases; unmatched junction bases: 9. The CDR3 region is CASSIEGQGVSEAFF. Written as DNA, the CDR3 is TGTGCCAGTAGTATCGAGGGACAGGGTGTGAGTGAAGCTTTCTTT. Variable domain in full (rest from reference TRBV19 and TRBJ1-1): DGGITQSPKYLFRKEGQNVTLSCEQNLNHDAMYWYRQDPGQGLRLIYYSQIVNDFQKGDIAEGYSVSREKKESFPLTVTSAQKNPTAFYLCASSIEGQGVSEAFFGQGTRLTVV.